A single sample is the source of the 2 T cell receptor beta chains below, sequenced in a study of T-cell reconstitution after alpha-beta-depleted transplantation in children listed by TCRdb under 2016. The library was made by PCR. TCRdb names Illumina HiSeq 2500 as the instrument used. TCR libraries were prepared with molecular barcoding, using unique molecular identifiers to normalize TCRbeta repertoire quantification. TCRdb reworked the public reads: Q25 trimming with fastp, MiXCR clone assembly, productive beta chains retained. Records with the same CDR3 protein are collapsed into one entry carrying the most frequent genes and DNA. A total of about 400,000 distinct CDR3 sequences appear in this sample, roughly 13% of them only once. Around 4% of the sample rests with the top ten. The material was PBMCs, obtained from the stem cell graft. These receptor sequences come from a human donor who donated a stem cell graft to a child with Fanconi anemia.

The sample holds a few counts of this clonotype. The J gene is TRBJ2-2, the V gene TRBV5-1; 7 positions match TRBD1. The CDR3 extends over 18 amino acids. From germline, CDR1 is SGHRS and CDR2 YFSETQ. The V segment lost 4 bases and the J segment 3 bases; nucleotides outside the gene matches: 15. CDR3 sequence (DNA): TGCGCCAGCAGCCCGACCAACGACAGGGCCGGGGACACCGGGGAGCTGTTTTTT. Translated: CASSPTNDRAGDTGELFF. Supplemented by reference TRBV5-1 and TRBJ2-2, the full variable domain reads KAGVTQTPRYLIKTRGQQVTLSCSPISGHRSVSWYQQTPGQGLQFLFEYFSETQRNKGNFPGRFSGRQFSNSRSEMNVSTLELGDSALYLCASSPTNDRAGDTGELFFGEGSRLTVL.

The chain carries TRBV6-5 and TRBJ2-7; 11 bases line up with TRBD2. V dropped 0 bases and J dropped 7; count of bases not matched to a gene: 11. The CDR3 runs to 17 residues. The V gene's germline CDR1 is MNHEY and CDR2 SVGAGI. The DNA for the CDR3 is TGTGCCAGCAGTTACTCCCCGCCTTTCGGGACTAGCGGAGAGCAGTACTTC. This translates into CASSYSPPFGTSGEQYF.